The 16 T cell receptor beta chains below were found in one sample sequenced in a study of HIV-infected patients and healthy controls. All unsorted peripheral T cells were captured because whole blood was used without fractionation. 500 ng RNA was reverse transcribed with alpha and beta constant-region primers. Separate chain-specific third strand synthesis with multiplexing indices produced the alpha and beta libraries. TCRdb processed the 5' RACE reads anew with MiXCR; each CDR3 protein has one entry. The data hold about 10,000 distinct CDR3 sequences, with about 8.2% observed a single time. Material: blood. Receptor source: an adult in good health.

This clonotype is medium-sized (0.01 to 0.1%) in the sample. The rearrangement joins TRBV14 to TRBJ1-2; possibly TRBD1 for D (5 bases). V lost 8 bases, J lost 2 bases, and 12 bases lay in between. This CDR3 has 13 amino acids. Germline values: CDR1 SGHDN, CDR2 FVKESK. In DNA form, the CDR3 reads TGTGCCAGCGCCGGGGGTAACAACTATGGCTACACCTTC. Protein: CASAGGNNYGYTF.

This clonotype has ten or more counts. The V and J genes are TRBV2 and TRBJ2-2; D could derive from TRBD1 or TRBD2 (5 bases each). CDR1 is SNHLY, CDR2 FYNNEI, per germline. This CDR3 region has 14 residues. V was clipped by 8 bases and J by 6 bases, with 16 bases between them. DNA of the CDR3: TGTGCCAGCGTGACGGATTGGGGACCCGGGGAGCTGTTTTTT. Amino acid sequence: CASVTDWGPGELFF.

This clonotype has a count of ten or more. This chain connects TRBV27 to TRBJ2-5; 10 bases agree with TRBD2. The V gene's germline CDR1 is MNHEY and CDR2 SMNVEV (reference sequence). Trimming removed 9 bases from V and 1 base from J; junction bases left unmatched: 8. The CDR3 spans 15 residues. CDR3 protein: CARCWRLAGQETQYF. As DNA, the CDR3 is TGTGCCAGGTGTTGGAGACTAGCGGGCCAAGAGACCCAGTACTTC.

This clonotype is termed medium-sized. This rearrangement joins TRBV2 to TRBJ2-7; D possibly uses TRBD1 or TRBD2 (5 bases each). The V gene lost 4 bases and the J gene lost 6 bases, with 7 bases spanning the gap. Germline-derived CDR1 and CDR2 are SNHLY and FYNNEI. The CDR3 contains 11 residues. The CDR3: CASSGDGEQYF. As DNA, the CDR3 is TGTGCCAGCAGTGGGGACGGCGAGCAGTACTTC.

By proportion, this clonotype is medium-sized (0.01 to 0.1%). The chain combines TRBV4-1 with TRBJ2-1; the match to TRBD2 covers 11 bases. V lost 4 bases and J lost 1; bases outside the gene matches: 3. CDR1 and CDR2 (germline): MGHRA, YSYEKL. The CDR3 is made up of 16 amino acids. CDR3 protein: CASSPGLAGSYNEQFF. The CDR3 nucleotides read TGCGCCAGCAGCCCAGGACTAGCGGGTTCCTACAATGAGCAGTTCTTC.

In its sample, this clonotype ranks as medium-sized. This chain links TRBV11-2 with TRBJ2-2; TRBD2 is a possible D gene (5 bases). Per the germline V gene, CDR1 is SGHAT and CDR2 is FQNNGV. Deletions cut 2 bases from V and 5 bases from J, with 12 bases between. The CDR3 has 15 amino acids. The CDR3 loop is CASSLRGMMTGELFF. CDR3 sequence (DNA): TGTGCCAGCAGCTTAAGAGGGATGATGACCGGGGAGCTGTTTTTT.

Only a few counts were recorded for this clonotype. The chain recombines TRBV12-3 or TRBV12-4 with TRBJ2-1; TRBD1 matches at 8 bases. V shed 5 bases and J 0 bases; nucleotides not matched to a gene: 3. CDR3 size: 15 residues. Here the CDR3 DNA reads TGTGCCAGCAGTCCCACAGGGGGCTCCTACAATGAGCAGTTCTTC. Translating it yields CASSPTGGSYNEQFF.

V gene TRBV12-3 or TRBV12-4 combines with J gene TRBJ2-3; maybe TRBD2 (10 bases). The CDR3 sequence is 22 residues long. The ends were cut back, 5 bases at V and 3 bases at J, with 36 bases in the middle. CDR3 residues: CASSPGQGVLAGAVEQTDTQYF. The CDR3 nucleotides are TGTGCCAGCAGTCCGGGACAGGGAGTGCTAGCGGGAGCGGTCGAGCAAACAGATACGCAGTATTTT.

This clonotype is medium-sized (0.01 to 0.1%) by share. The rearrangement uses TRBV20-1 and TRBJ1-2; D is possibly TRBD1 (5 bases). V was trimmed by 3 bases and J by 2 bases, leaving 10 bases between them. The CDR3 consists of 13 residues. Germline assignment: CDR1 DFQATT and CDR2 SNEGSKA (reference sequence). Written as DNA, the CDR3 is TGCAGTGCTAGTGCGCAGGGCAACTATGGCTACACCTTC. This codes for CSASAQGNYGYTF.

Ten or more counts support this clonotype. The CDR3 sequence is CSAPPSGGRAGNEQFF. CDR3 nucleotide sequence: TGCAGTGCCCCACCGTCGGGCGGGAGGGCCGGGAATGAGCAGTTCTTC. The rearrangement links TRBV20-1 to TRBJ2-1; 9 bases align to TRBD2. V shed 6 bases, J shed 7 bases, and the junction held 16 bases outside the gene matches. The CDR3 is made up of 16 amino acids. Germline-derived CDR1 and CDR2 are DFQATT and SNEGSKA (reference sequence).

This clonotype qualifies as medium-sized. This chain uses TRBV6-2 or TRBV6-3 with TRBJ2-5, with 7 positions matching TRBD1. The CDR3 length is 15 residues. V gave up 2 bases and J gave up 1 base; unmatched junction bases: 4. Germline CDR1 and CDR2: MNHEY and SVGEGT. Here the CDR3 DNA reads TGTGCCAGCAGTTACCCGGACAGGTTCCAAGAGACCCAGTACTTC. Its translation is CASSYPDRFQETQYF.

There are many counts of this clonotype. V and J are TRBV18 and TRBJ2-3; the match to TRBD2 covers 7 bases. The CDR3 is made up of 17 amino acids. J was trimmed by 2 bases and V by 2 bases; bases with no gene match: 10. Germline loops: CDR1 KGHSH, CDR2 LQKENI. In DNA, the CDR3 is TGTGCCAGCTCACCAATCTCACTAGCGAGAGACACAGATACGCAGTATTTT. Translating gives CASSPISLARDTDTQYF.

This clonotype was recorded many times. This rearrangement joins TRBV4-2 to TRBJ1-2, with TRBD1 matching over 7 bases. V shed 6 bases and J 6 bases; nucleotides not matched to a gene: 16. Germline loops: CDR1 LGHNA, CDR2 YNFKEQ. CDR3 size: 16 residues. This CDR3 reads CASRHQSNRGHHGYTF. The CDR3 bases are TGTGCCAGCAGACACCAAAGCAACAGGGGACATCATGGCTACACCTTC.

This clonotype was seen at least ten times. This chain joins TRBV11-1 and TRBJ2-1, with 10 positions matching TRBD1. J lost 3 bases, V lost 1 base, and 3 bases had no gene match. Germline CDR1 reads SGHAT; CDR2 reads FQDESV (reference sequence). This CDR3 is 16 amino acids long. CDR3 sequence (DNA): TGTGCCAGCAGCTTAGGGGACAGGGGCCTCTACAATGAGCAGTTCTTC. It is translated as CASSLGDRGLYNEQFF.

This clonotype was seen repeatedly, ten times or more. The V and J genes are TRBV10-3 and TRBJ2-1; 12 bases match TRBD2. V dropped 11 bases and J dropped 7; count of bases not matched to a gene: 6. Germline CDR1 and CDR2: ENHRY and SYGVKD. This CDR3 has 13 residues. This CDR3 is CAALAGGLNEQFF. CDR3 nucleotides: TGTGCCGCCCTAGCGGGGGGGCTTAATGAGCAGTTCTTC.

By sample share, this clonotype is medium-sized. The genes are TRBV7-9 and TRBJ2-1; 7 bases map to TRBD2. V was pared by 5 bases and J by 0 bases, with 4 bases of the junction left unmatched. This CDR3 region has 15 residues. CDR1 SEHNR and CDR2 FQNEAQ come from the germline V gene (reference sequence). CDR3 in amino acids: CASSHREGSYNEQFF. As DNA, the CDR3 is TGTGCCAGCAGCCATAGGGAGGGCTCCTACAATGAGCAGTTCTTC.